This entry lists 19 T cell receptor beta chains sequenced from one sample in a study of OX40 agonist ivuxolimab in advanced cancers. The repertoire was sequenced with immunoSEQ multiplex PCR; TCRdb's copy has only in-frame clones and lacks some. Here the sample spans 65,000 to 80,000 clones, about nine tenths being singletons. The sample here was CD4+ or CD8+ T cells sorted from blood, taken in a trial of the OX40 agonist ivuxolimab. The receptors were gathered from an adult with an advanced solid tumor such as melanoma, head and neck, liver or kidney cancer.

V gene TRBV5-4 combines with J gene TRBJ1-4; D may be TRBD1 (5 bases). V dropped 0 bases and J dropped 3 bases, with 9 bases sitting between them. CDR1 is SGHNT and CDR2 is YYREEE in the germline V gene (reference sequence). The length of the CDR3 is 15 residues. The CDR3 bases are TGTGCCAGCAGCTTGGGACGGGGGGCTAATGAAAAACTGTTTTTT. This translates into CASSLGRGANEKLFF.

The rearrangement uses TRBV5-8 and TRBJ2-5, with D possibly matching TRBD1 (5 bases). The V end lost 4 bases, the J end lost 3 bases, and 13 bases lay between the germline ends. Germline V gene lookup returns CDR1 SGHTS and CDR2 YDEGEE. The CDR3 has 14 amino acids. The CDR3 bases are TGTGCCAGCAGCCCTGGGAACAGGAAAGAGACCCAGTACTTC. Translating gives CASSPGNRKETQYF. Variable domain in full (rest from reference TRBV5-8 and TRBJ2-5): EAGVTQSPTHLIKTRGQQATLRCSPISGHTSVYWYQQALGLGLQFLLWYDEGEERNRGNFPPRFSGRQFPNYSSELNVNALELEDSALYLCASSPGNRKETQYFGPGTRLLVL.

The J gene is TRBJ2-1, the V gene TRBV6-1; D not certain. The germline CDR1 and CDR2 sequences are MNHNS and SASEGT. The CDR3 totals 15 residues. The ends were cut back, 3 bases at V and 0 bases at J, with 9 bases in the middle. The CDR3 nucleotides are TGTGCCAGCAGTGAGGGCGAGAGCTCCTACAATGAGCAGTTCTTC. This encodes CASSEGESSYNEQFF.

The chain carries TRBV6-5 and TRBJ2-7, with 7 positions matching TRBD1. V dropped 5 bases and J dropped 2; count of bases not matched to a gene: 9. The CDR3 covers 15 residues. CDR1 MNHEY and CDR2 SVGAGI come from the germline V gene. Here the CDR3 reads CASSPGTVDPYEQYF. CDR3 coding DNA: TGTGCCAGCAGTCCCGGGACAGTGGACCCCTACGAGCAGTACTTC.

CDR3 loop: CASSPGGGDQETQYF. The CDR3 DNA is TGTGCCAGCAGCCCTGGGGGCGGGGACCAAGAGACCCAGTACTTC. The chain links TRBV5-4 to TRBJ2-5; the D call may be TRBD1 or TRBD2 (6 bases each). The germline CDR1 and CDR2 sequences are SGHNT and YYREEE (reference sequence). V was cut by 4 bases and J by 0 bases, with 13 bases left in between. This CDR3 region has 15 residues. The full variable domain, rest sourced from reference TRBV5-4 and TRBJ2-5, is ETGVTQSPTHLIKTRGQQVTLRCSSQSGHNTVSWYQQALGQGPQFIFQYYREEENGRGNFPPRFSGLQFPNYSSELNVNALELDDSALYLCASSPGGGDQETQYFGPGTRLLVL.

The rearrangement uses TRBV19 and TRBJ1-1, with 7 nucleotides matching TRBD1. CDR1 is LNHDA and CDR2 is SQIVND in the germline V gene (reference sequence). There are 16 residues in the CDR3. The V segment lost 3 bases and the J segment 5 bases; nucleotides outside the gene matches: 12. DNA for the CDR3: TGTGCCAGTAGTATTGTAGGGGCAGGGGGATGGACTGAAGCTTTCTTT. Protein product: CASSIVGAGGWTEAFF.

The V and J genes are TRBV27 and TRBJ2-5; D might be TRBD2 (7 bases). From germline, CDR1 is MNHEY and CDR2 SMNVEV (reference sequence). This CDR3 has 16 residues. Trimming shortened V by 6 bases and J by 5 bases, and 22 bases separated the two germline ends. DNA of the CDR3: TGTGCCAGCAGACTCAAGGGAGGGGGTATACGGGAGACCCAGTACTTC. Translation gives CASRLKGGGIRETQYF.

This sequence joins TRBV25-1 and TRBJ1-2; D unclear. This CDR3 spans 14 amino acids. The V and J ends lost 10 bases and 2 bases respectively, with 17 bases between them. Germline V gene lookup returns CDR1 MGHDK and CDR2 SYGVNS. The DNA of the CDR3 is TGTGCCACCGCCTCGGAGCCACCCAACTATGGCTACACCTTC. This codes for CATASEPPNYGYTF.

The chain uses TRBV7-8 and TRBJ1-1, with D unresolved. Per the germline V gene, CDR1 is SGHVS and CDR2 is FQNEAQ. Trimming took 5 bases from V and 0 from J, leaving 13 bases between them. The CDR3 extends over 15 amino acids. Here the CDR3 DNA reads TGTGCCAGCAGCACAAAGGACCGAATGAACACTGAAGCTTTCTTT. Protein sequence: CASSTKDRMNTEAFF.

This clone has just one count. This chain joins TRBV5-4 and TRBJ1-1; the match to TRBD1 covers 9 bases. This CDR3 is built from 12 residues. V shed 3 bases, J shed 8 bases, and the junction held 2 bases outside the gene matches. CDR1 and CDR2 from the germline V gene are SGHNT and YYREEE (reference sequence). Here the CDR3 reads CASSYRGQEAFF. CDR3 DNA sequence: TGTGCCAGCAGCTACAGGGGGCAGGAAGCTTTCTTT.

This chain connects TRBV19 to TRBJ2-5; 10 bases map to TRBD2. Unmatched junction bases numbered 6, after V lost 10 bases and J lost 4 bases. The CDR3 is 13 amino acids. CDR1 is LNHDA and CDR2 is SQIVND in the germline V gene (reference sequence). CDR3 nucleotides: TGTGCCACTTCTAGCGGGAGTTCAGAGACCCAGTACTTC. It specifies CATSSGSSETQYF.

This clone has a handful of counts. The V gene is TRBV2, the J gene TRBJ1-5, with 9 positions matching TRBD1. The CDR3 extends over 15 amino acids. Germline loops: CDR1 SNHLY, CDR2 FYNNEI. The V and J ends lost 6 bases and 2 bases, in that order; junction bases with no gene match: 5. In DNA, the CDR3 is TGTGCCAGCAGAGGGGGACAGGGCGGCAATCAGCCCCAGCATTTT. It translates to CASRGGQGGNQPQHF. Filled out from reference TRBV2 and TRBJ1-5, the complete variable domain reads EPEVTQTPSHQVTQMGQEVILRCVPISNHLYFYWYRQILGQKVEFLVSFYNNEISEKSEIFDDQFSVERPDGSNFTLKIRSTKLEDSAMYFCASRGGQGGNQPQHFGDGTRLSIL.

V usage is TRBV27 and J usage is TRBJ2-1; 8 bases align to TRBD2. The V gene end was trimmed by 4 bases and the J gene end by 1 base; junction bases not matched to a gene: 12. Looked up from germline, CDR1 is MNHEY and CDR2 is SMNVEV (reference sequence). CDR3 length equals 18 residues. The CDR3 nucleotides are TGTGCCAGCAGTTCACTCAAACTAGCGGAGAGTTCCTACAATGAGCAGTTCTTC. This sequence encodes CASSSLKLAESSYNEQFF.

This chain links TRBV6-5 with TRBJ1-5, with 7 bases that match TRBD1. Germline loops: CDR1 MNHEY, CDR2 SVGAGI. The V segment lost 6 bases and the J segment 8 bases; nucleotides outside the gene matches: 4. The CDR3 runs to 12 residues. This CDR3 reads CASSPGGKPQHF. The CDR3 bases are TGTGCCAGCAGCCCAGGGGGAAAGCCCCAGCATTTT.

This clone showed up just a few times. This rearrangement joins TRBV6-1 to TRBJ2-5; 7 bases map to TRBD1. CDR3 length: 17 residues. Germline V gene lookup returns CDR1 MNHNS and CDR2 SASEGT. Germline trimming cut 4 bases from V and 2 bases from J; bases unmatched to any gene: 13. The CDR3: CASSVSVRLTGQETQYF. The CDR3 DNA sequence: TGTGCCAGCAGTGTCTCCGTCCGATTGACAGGGCAAGAGACCCAGTACTTC.

The chain links TRBV4-1 to TRBJ1-5; no clear D gene. Trimming shortened V by 1 base and J by 3 bases, and 10 bases separated the two germline ends. Germline V gives CDR1 MGHRA, CDR2 YSYEKL. The CDR3 runs to 15 residues. CDR3 sequence (DNA): TGCGCCAGCAGCCAAGCGGCAGGCTACAATCAGCCCCAGCATTTT. Its translation: CASSQAAGYNQPQHF.

The V and J genes are TRBV19 and TRBJ2-1; 7 bases fit TRBD1. The CDR3 sequence is 17 residues long. V trimming: 3 bases; J trimming: 8 bases; junction bases outside the gene matches: 16. The germline gives CDR1 LNHDA, CDR2 SQIVND (reference sequence). This chain's CDR3 is CASSIKRLTQGRDEQFF. The CDR3 nucleotides are TGTGCCAGTAGTATTAAGAGGCTTACACAGGGGCGCGATGAGCAGTTCTTC.

The genes are TRBV12-5 and TRBJ1-5; D gene unclear. The germline V and J ends were trimmed by 1 base and 1 base, with 8 bases remaining between them. There are 15 residues in the CDR3. Germline CDR1 is LGHNT and CDR2 is FRNRAP. This chain's CDR3 is CASGLDPRSNQPQHF. DNA of the CDR3: TGTGCTAGTGGTTTGGACCCAAGAAGCAATCAGCCCCAGCATTTT.

The gene calls are TRBV7-9 and TRBJ2-3; 8 positions agree with TRBD2. Germline CDR1 SEHNR, CDR2 FQNEAQ (reference sequence). V lost 6 bases to trimming and J lost 0 bases; unmatched junction nucleotides: 11. This CDR3 region has 17 residues. The CDR3 here is CASSPGPRLASTDTQYF. In DNA, the CDR3 is TGTGCCAGCAGTCCTGGGCCCCGACTAGCGAGCACAGATACGCAGTATTTT. Filled out from reference TRBV7-9 and TRBJ2-3, the complete variable domain reads DTGVSQNPRHKITKRGQNVTFRCDPISEHNRLYWYRQTLGQGPEFLTYFQNEAQLEKSRLLSDRFSAERPKGSFSTLEIQRTEQGDSAMYLCASSPGPRLASTDTQYFGPGTRLTVL.